The 13 T cell receptor beta chains in this list originate from one sample, sequenced in a study of cytomegalovirus exposure and HLA in healthy donors. The PCR ran on 60 Vbeta and 13 Jbeta primers. The assay was immunoSEQ multiplex PCR, and TCRdb's table has in-frame clones only and misses some. The table lists around 79,000 clones, around 70% of them singletons. What was sequenced was PBMCs. Every receptor here comes from a middle-aged woman in good health and CMV-seropositive.

The chain uses TRBV4-3 and TRBJ1-1; D uncertain. The CDR3 loop spans 15 amino acids. The V and J ends lost 0 bases and 5 bases respectively, with 13 bases between them. Looked up from germline, CDR1 is LGHNA and CDR2 is YSLEER. The CDR3 region has the DNA TGCGCCAGCAGCCAAGATCAAGCCGGTTGGACTGAAGCTTTCTTT. Protein product: CASSQDQAGWTEAFF.

This clone was recorded a few times. This chain connects TRBV4-3 to TRBJ1-5; TRBD1 might be the D (5 bases). Trimming cost V 0 bases and J 1 base, with 13 bases left between them. Per germline, CDR1 LGHNA and CDR2 YSLEER. The CDR3 sequence is 17 residues long. The CDR3 DNA is TGCGCCAGCAGCCAAGACCTAGGCGGGGGAAGCAATCAGCCCCAGCATTTT. Translated: CASSQDLGGGSNQPQHF.

This clone was counted a few times. The chain joins TRBV2 to TRBJ1-2; no clear D gene. V was trimmed by 5 bases and J by 0 bases, leaving 7 bases between them. CDR1 and CDR2 from the germline V gene are SNHLY and FYNNEI. CDR3 size: 13 residues. For the CDR3, the DNA is TGTGCCAGCAGTTACACACCTAACTATGGCTACACCTTC. It yields the protein CASSYTPNYGYTF.

This rearrangement joins TRBV5-6 to TRBJ2-1; D is perhaps TRBD1 (6 bases). The germline V gene encodes CDR1 SGHDT and CDR2 YYEEEE. The CDR3 runs 12 residues. Trimming shortened V by 3 bases and J by 8 bases, and 9 bases separated the two germline ends. The CDR3 DNA reads as TGTGCCAGCAGCTCATACAGGGATGAGCAGTTCTTC. It translates to CASSSYRDEQFF.

V is TRBV5-5 and J is TRBJ1-5, with TRBD1 as a possible D gene (6 bases). Between the trimmed V and J ends, which lost 3 bases and 3 bases, there was a span of 10 bases. This CDR3 has 14 residues. Germline V gives CDR1 SGHKS, CDR2 YYEKEE (reference sequence). DNA of the CDR3: TGTGCCAGCAGCTCCGGACAGCCCAATCAGCCCCAGCATTTT. Its protein product is CASSSGQPNQPQHF.

V and J are TRBV6-5 and TRBJ2-7; 8 positions match TRBD1. Per the germline V gene, CDR1 is MNHEY and CDR2 is SVGAGI. The J segment lost 6 bases and the V segment lost 2 bases, leaving 0 bases of the junction unmatched. This CDR3 spans 12 amino acids. CDR3 in DNA: TGTGCCAGCAGTTACACAGGGGGCGAGCAGTACTTC. Translated: CASSYTGGEQYF.

This chain uses TRBV11-3 with TRBJ1-3; D might be TRBD1 (5 bases). The CDR3 is 15 amino acids. Trimming left V 5 bases short and J 4 bases short, with 15 bases between. The germline gives CDR1 SGHNT, CDR2 YENEEA. CDR3 residues: CASSPGLVEGNTIYF. CDR3 coding DNA: TGTGCCAGCAGCCCGGGACTCGTAGAAGGAAACACCATATATTTT.

This chain links TRBV28 with TRBJ1-2, with 10 bases identical to TRBD1. CDR1 and CDR2 (germline): MDHEN, SYDVKM. V lost 7 bases and J lost 6; bases outside the gene matches: 23. CDR3 length: 19 amino acids. CDR3 nucleotides: TGTGCCAGCAAGGTTCGGGGGTGGGGTAGGACAGGGGGGACGGATGGCTACACCTTC. Its translation is CASKVRGWGRTGGTDGYTF.

This clone was picked up one time. J is TRBJ1-1 and V is TRBV11-3; 7 bases agree with TRBD1. Germline values: CDR1 SGHNT, CDR2 YENEEA. V trimming: 5 bases; J trimming: 7 bases; junction bases outside the gene matches: 4. This CDR3 contains 12 residues. CDR3 DNA sequence: TGTGCCAGCAGCAATCAGGGGGGTGAAGCTTTCTTT. Translation gives CASSNQGGEAFF.

The gene calls are TRBV7-2 and TRBJ2-5; D may be TRBD1 (6 bases). Germline CDR1 SGHTA, CDR2 FQGNSA. Trimming cost V 5 bases and J 1 base, with 14 bases left between them. The CDR3 extends over 15 amino acids. The CDR3 nucleotides read TGTGCCAGCAGCCCACTACAGGGACCCCAAGAGACCCAGTACTTC. Encoded protein: CASSPLQGPQETQYF. The variable domain in full, completed from reference TRBV7-2 and TRBJ2-5, reads GAGVSQSPSNKVTEKGKDVELRCDPISGHTALYWYRQSLGQGLEFLIYFQGNSAPDKSGLPSDRFSAERTGGSVSTLTIQRTQQEDSAVYLCASSPLQGPQETQYFGPGTRLLVL.

The chain joins TRBV27 to TRBJ2-5; D might be TRBD2 (6 bases). Germline assignment: CDR1 MNHEY and CDR2 SMNVEV (reference sequence). Trimming took off 7 bases at V and 0 bases at J, with 9 bases between the two ends. This CDR3 region has 13 residues. The CDR3 loop is CASKRGYQETQYF. CDR3 coding DNA: TGTGCCAGCAAACGGGGGTACCAAGAGACCCAGTACTTC.

There are a few counts of this clone. The V gene is TRBV9, the J gene TRBJ2-7; 9 bases match TRBD1. Trimming removed 2 bases from V and 3 bases from J; junction bases left unmatched: 3. The germline V gene has CDR1 SGDLS and CDR2 YYNGEE. This CDR3 spans 14 amino acids. DNA for the CDR3: TGTGCCAGCAGCGTGACGGGACAGGGCTACGAGCAGTACTTC. It is translated as CASSVTGQGYEQYF.

The rearrangement uses TRBV27 and TRBJ2-7, with TRBD1 matching over 7 bases. The germline gives CDR1 MNHEY, CDR2 SMNVEV (reference sequence). Trimming removed 6 bases from V and 4 bases from J; junction bases left unmatched: 9. The CDR3 extends over 14 amino acids. CDR3 nucleotide sequence: TGTGCCAGCAGATCTAGACAGGGCTGGTACGAGCAGTACTTC. Translation gives CASRSRQGWYEQYF.